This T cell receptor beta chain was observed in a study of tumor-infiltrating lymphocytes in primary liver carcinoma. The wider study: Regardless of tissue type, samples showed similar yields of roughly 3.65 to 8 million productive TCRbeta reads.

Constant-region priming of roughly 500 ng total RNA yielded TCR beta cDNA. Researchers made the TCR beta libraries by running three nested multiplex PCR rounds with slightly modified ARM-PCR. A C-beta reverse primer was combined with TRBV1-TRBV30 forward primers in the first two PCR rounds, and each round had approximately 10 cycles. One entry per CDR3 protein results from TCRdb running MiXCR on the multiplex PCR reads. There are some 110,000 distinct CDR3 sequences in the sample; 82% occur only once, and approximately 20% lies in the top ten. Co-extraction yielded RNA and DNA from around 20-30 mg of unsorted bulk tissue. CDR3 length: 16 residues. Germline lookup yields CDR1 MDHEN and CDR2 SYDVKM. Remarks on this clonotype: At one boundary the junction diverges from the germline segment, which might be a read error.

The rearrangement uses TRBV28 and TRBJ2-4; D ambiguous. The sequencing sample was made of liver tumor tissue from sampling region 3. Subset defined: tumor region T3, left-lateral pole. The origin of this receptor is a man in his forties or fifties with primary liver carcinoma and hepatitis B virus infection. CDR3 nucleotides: TGTGTCAGCAGGCCCGCGTTAGGGTTAGCCAAAAGCATTCAGTACTTC. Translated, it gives CVSRPALGLAKSIQYF.